These 22 T cell receptor beta chains were sequenced from one sample in a study of shared clonotypes between healthy human individuals. TCRdb's table, derived via immunoSEQ multiplex PCR, lists solely in-frame clones and lacks some. In the table there are over 950,000 clones, about 72% of which are singletons. Material for sequencing was memory CD4+ T cells from PBMCs. Documented subset: CD45RA-negative fraction. All receptors derive from a young man in good health. Some clones in this sample may be carry-over from other donors' samples.

The chain employs TRBV7-3 and TRBJ2-1; D is possibly TRBD1 or TRBD2 (5 bases each). The CDR3 is 11 residues long. CDR1 and CDR2 from the germline V gene are SGHTA and FQGTGA. Trimming removed 4 bases at V and 10 bases at J, with 8 bases between. CDR3 region: CASSSGTEQFF. As DNA, the CDR3 is TGTGCCAGCAGCTCGGGGACGGAGCAGTTCTTC.

The chain joins TRBV5-1 to TRBJ1-1; 7 bases align to TRBD1. The V gene's germline CDR1 is SGHRS and CDR2 YFSETQ. The CDR3 has 15 amino acids. V lost 2 bases and J lost 1; bases outside the gene matches: 5. The CDR3 DNA is TGCGCCAGCAGCTTAACTACAGGGGCGAACACTGAAGCTTTCTTT. This gives the protein CASSLTTGANTEAFF. The whole variable domain, filled in from reference TRBV5-1 and TRBJ1-1, reads KAGVTQTPRYLIKTRGQQVTLSCSPISGHRSVSWYQQTPGQGLQFLFEYFSETQRNKGNFPGRFSGRQFSNSRSEMNVSTLELGDSALYLCASSLTTGANTEAFFGQGTRLTVV.

The V call is TRBV14, the J call TRBJ2-5; 13 nucleotides match TRBD2. Germline trimming cut 4 bases from V and 5 bases from J; bases unmatched to any gene: 4. CDR1 SGHDN and CDR2 FVKESK come from the germline V gene. This CDR3 is built from 15 residues. CDR3: CASSRRTSGSETQYF. The CDR3, as DNA: TGTGCCAGCAGCCGTAGGACTAGCGGGAGCGAGACCCAGTACTTC.

In its sample, this clone was seen a few times. The chain has TRBV5-4 and TRBJ2-3; 8 bases match TRBD2. Germline CDR1 and CDR2: SGHNT and YYREEE (reference sequence). V dropped 6 bases and J dropped 6; count of bases not matched to a gene: 6. CDR3 length: 13 amino acids. The CDR3 region is CASMFGGRDTQYF. Written as DNA, the CDR3 is TGTGCCAGCATGTTTGGCGGGAGGGATACGCAGTATTTT.

This clone was detected only a few times. The chain is built from TRBV28 and TRBJ1-1, with D uncertain. The V gene's germline CDR1 is MDHEN and CDR2 SYDVKM. The length of the CDR3 is 15 residues. With 5 bases removed from V and 5 bases from J, the gap between germline ends came to 18 bases. The CDR3, as DNA: TGTGCCAGCAGTAGTGCGGGAGGAACGAGTACTGAAGCTTTCTTT. The encoded protein is CASSSAGGTSTEAFF. Full variable domain (remainder filled in from reference TRBV28 and TRBJ1-1): DVKVTQSSRYLVKRTGEKVFLECVQDMDHENMFWYRQDPGLGLRLIYFSYDVKMKEKGDIPEGYSVSREKKERFSLILESASTNQTSMYLCASSSAGGTSTEAFFGQGTRLTVV.

About this clone itself: This probably arose from a read error, given a far larger clone one base away. This chain uses TRBV2 with TRBJ2-2, with 10 positions matching TRBD1. Germline values: CDR1 SNHLY, CDR2 FYNNEI. The CDR3 has 16 residues. CDR3 bases: TGTGCCAGCTCCGGGACAGGGGTCGGTCTCACCAGGGAGCTGTTTTTT. Translation gives CASSGTGVGLTRELFF.

V usage is TRBV19 and J usage is TRBJ1-5, with 8 bases lining up with TRBD1. The germline V gene encodes CDR1 LNHDA and CDR2 SQIVND (reference sequence). V shed 5 bases, J shed 7 bases, and the junction held 7 bases outside the gene matches. The CDR3 covers 14 residues. In DNA form, the CDR3 reads TGTGCCAGTAGTCAGGACAGGGTGGGCCAGCCCCAGCATTTT. This sequence encodes CASSQDRVGQPQHF.

The J gene is TRBJ2-1, the V gene TRBV7-2, with TRBD2 matching over 9 bases. Germline trimming cut 1 base from V and 8 bases from J; bases unmatched to any gene: 12. Germline V gene data show CDR1 as SGHTA and CDR2 as FQGNSA. This CDR3 has 17 amino acids. The CDR3 spells CASSLGLVSSGNDEQFF. The CDR3 nucleotides are TGTGCCAGCAGCTTAGGTTTGGTGTCTAGCGGGAATGATGAGCAGTTCTTC.

The chain combines TRBV7-9 with TRBJ2-7; 10 nucleotides align to TRBD2. CDR1 is SEHNR, CDR2 FQNEAQ, per germline (reference sequence). The CDR3 consists of 15 residues. J lost 7 bases, V lost 2 bases, and 8 bases had no gene match. The CDR3 nucleotides are TGTGCCAGCAGCTTACAAGCGGGAGGGCCTGTTGAGCAGTACTTC. This translates into CASSLQAGGPVEQYF. The full variable domain, its missing parts supplied by reference TRBV7-9 and TRBJ2-7, is DTGVSQNPRHKITKRGQNVTFRCDPISEHNRLYWYRQTLGQGPEFLTYFQNEAQLEKSRLLSDRFSAERPKGSFSTLEIQRTEQGDSAMYLCASSLQAGGPVEQYFGPGTRLTVT.

This clone has only one observation. The V call is TRBV6-5, the J call TRBJ1-4; 7 bases line up with TRBD1. Losses at the gene ends were 6 bases for V and 10 bases for J; bases not matched to a gene: 2. CDR1 MNHEY and CDR2 SVGAGI come from the germline V gene. There are 11 residues in the CDR3. DNA of the CDR3: TGTGCCAGCAGGTACAGGGGAAAACTGTTTTTT. The encoded protein is CASRYRGKLFF.

This sequence joins TRBV7-2 and TRBJ1-1, with D hard to call. The CDR3 length is 14 residues. CDR1 is SGHTA, CDR2 FQGNSA, per germline. Trimming took 1 base from V and 1 from J, leaving 7 bases between them. The CDR3 DNA follows: TGTGCCAGCAGCTTAGGACTGGCGAACACTGAAGCTTTCTTT. Amino acid sequence: CASSLGLANTEAFF.

The genes are TRBV28 and TRBJ1-2, with a possible D match to TRBD1 (5 bases). Per germline, CDR1 MDHEN and CDR2 SYDVKM. Trimming cost V 6 bases and J 3 bases, with 11 bases left between them. The CDR3 loop spans 13 amino acids. The CDR3 is CASSLGPYYGYTF. The CDR3 DNA reads as TGTGCCAGCAGCCTGGGACCGTACTATGGCTACACCTTC.

This clone was seen a few times. The rearrangement joins TRBV19 to TRBJ1-1; possibly TRBD1 for D (5 bases). Germline V lookup: CDR1 LNHDA, CDR2 SQIVND (reference sequence). V was trimmed by 6 bases and J by 4 bases, leaving 9 bases between them. This CDR3 is 12 amino acids long. Written as DNA, the CDR3 is TGTGCCAGTAGGGTGGGACTCACTGAAGCTTTCTTT. Translation: CASRVGLTEAFF. The full variable domain, completed using reference TRBV19 and TRBJ1-1, is DGGITQSPKYLFRKEGQNVTLSCEQNLNHDAMYWYRQDPGQGLRLIYYSQIVNDFQKGDIAEGYSVSREKKESFPLTVTSAQKNPTAFYLCASRVGLTEAFFGQGTRLTVV.

In its sample, this clone was seen once. The gene calls are TRBV5-6 and TRBJ2-1; 12 bases are shared with TRBD2. In germline, CDR1 is SGHDT, CDR2 YYEEEE. After removal of 4 bases from V and 0 bases from J, the junction contained 8 bases not matched to a gene. The CDR3 contains 18 residues. The CDR3 DNA reads TGTGCCAGCAGCCCTGGACTAGCGGGAACGGCCTCCTACAATGAGCAGTTCTTC. Protein sequence: CASSPGLAGTASYNEQFF.

This clone was observed a few times. The rearrangement joins TRBV11-3 to TRBJ2-1; D is possibly TRBD2 (6 bases). Trimming removed 5 bases from V and 5 bases from J, with 19 bases in between. CDR1 SGHNT and CDR2 YENEEA come from the germline V gene. The CDR3 is 16 amino acids. CDR3 in amino acids: CASSPRGSVGNNEQFF. The CDR3 DNA reads TGTGCCAGCAGCCCTCGGGGGAGCGTCGGTAACAATGAGCAGTTCTTC.

The chain links TRBV30 to TRBJ2-7; 11 positions match TRBD2. The CDR3 has 12 residues. The V segment lost 7 bases and the J segment 7 bases; nucleotides outside the gene matches: 6. Germline V gene sequence: CDR1 GTSNPN, CDR2 SVGIG (reference sequence). CDR3 sequence: CASSGRPREQYF. Here the CDR3 DNA reads TGTGCCTCTAGCGGGAGGCCTCGGGAGCAGTACTTC. The variable domain in full, with the rest retrieved from reference TRBV30 and TRBJ2-7, is SQTIHQWPATLVQPVGSPLSLECTVEGTSNPNLYWYRQAAGRGLQLLFYSVGIGQISSEVPQNLSASRPQDRQFILSSKKLLLSDSGFYLCASSGRPREQYFGPGTRLTVT.

The CDR3 bases are TGTGCCAGCAGCTTAGATGGACAGGGAAGGATGTTTTTT. It translates to CASSLDGQGRMFF. V gene TRBV7-9 combines with J gene TRBJ2-2; 8 bases match TRBD1. The junction had 7 bases not matched to a gene; V was cut back by 1 base and J by 15 bases. In germline, CDR1 is SEHNR, CDR2 FQNEAQ (reference sequence). The CDR3 has 13 residues.

This clone turned up a few times. The chain employs TRBV7-2 and TRBJ2-5; 13 bases fit TRBD2. Germline V gene data show CDR1 as SGHTA and CDR2 as FQGNSA. The CDR3 has 16 amino acids. The junction had 11 bases not matched to a gene; V was cut back by 4 bases and J by 9 bases. The DNA for the CDR3 is TGTGCCAGCAGCTCCTTACCGGGACTAGCGGGAACCTCCCAGTACTTC. Translating gives CASSSLPGLAGTSQYF.

This sequence joins TRBV5-1 and TRBJ1-3; the D is unclear. Germline CDR1 and CDR2: SGHRS and YFSETQ. V lost 3 bases and J lost 0, with 4 bases in between. The CDR3 is made up of 13 amino acids. Written as DNA, the CDR3 is TGCGCCAGCAGCTATGGCTCTGGAAACACCATATATTTT. Amino acids: CASSYGSGNTIYF.

This clone was recorded at least ten times. V gene TRBV27 combines with J gene TRBJ2-7; 9 bases align to TRBD2. After removal of 6 bases from V and 2 bases from J, the junction contained 8 bases not matched to a gene. The CDR3 has 15 amino acids. Germline assignment: CDR1 MNHEY and CDR2 SMNVEV (reference sequence). CDR3 residues: CASRPVTSGTYEQYF. CDR3 in DNA: TGTGCCAGCAGACCGGTGACTAGCGGAACCTACGAGCAGTACTTC.

The CDR3 DNA is TGTGCCAGCAGCTTAGCGTCCGGGAACTATGGCTACACCTTC. Translation: CASSLASGNYGYTF. The V gene is TRBV7-3, the J gene TRBJ1-2; D unclear. CDR1 SGHTA and CDR2 FQGTGA come from the germline V gene. Trimming took 2 bases from V and 2 from J, leaving 9 bases between them. The CDR3 totals 14 residues.

The chain recombines TRBV21-1 with TRBJ1-2; the DNA was not used to check the table's D call, TRBD1. TRBV21-1 has pseudogene status. This CDR3 has 15 amino acids. CDR3 loop: CASSTRTGAAYGYTF. CDR3 DNA sequence: TGTGCCAGCAGCACTCGGACAGGGGCGGCCTATGGCTACACCTTC.